The rows below give T cell receptor beta chains drawn from one sample of a study of OX40 agonist ivuxolimab in advanced cancers. Clones were read by immunoSEQ multiplex PCR, and TCRdb kept only the in-frame ones, dropping some. The data hold tens of thousands of clones, with about four fifths observed a single time. Material: CD4+ or CD8+ T cells sorted from blood, obtained in a trial of the OX40 agonist ivuxolimab. Every receptor here comes from an adult with an advanced solid tumor such as melanoma, head and neck, liver or kidney cancer. Each CDR3 is given with its conserved first and last residue. A D gene is named only where the DNA matches it firmly. Where a row states a size, it is once, few, many or the class of an expanded clone; other rows omit it.

d_call | j_call | v_call | clone_size | cdr3_nt | cdr3_aa
NA | TRBJ1-1 | TRBV10-2 | NA | TGCGCCAGCAGTGTACTAGGCTCGTCGAACACTGAAGCTTTCTTT | CASSVLGSSNTEAFF
NA | TRBJ2-7 | TRBV7-8 | NA | TGTGCCAGCAGCCCTGACAGACTCTCCTACGAGCAGTACTTC | CASSPDRLSYEQYF
NA | TRBJ2-7 | TRBV11-2 | NA | TGTGCCAGCAGCTTAGTCAGCTACGAGCAGTACTTC | CASSLVSYEQYF
TRBD1 | TRBJ1-3 | TRBV12-5 | NA | TGTGCTAGTGGTTTGGGGCTCGGGCAGGGGGTTTCCGGAAACACCATATATTTT | CASGLGLGQGVSGNTIYF
NA | TRBJ1-1 | TRBV11-2 | NA | TGTGCCAGCAGCTTACAGGGAATGAACACTGAAGCTTTCTTT | CASSLQGMNTEAFF
NA | TRBJ1-6 | TRBV21-1 | NA | TGTGCCAGCAGCAAACGACAGGGGATAGGGTCCTATAATTCACCCCTCCACTTT | CASSKRQGIGSYNSPLHF
TRBD1 | TRBJ1-1 | TRBV6-6 | NA | TGTGCCAGCAGTCTGACAGGGGTCGCTTTCTTT | CASSLTGVAFF
TRBD1 | TRBJ2-7 | TRBV5-1 | medium-sized | TGCGCCAGCAGCTTGAGACAGGGCCACGAGCAGTACTTC | CASSLRQGHEQYF
TRBD2 | TRBJ2-1 | TRBV5-1 | NA | TGCGCCAGCAGCTCGGGACTAGCGGACAATGAGCAGTTCTTC | CASSSGLADNEQFF
NA | TRBJ2-1 | TRBV5-8 | NA | TGTGCCAGCAGCTTCCGATCCTCCTACAATGAGCAGTTCTTC | CASSFRSSYNEQFF
TRBD2 | TRBJ2-7 | TRBV6-1 | NA | TGTGCCAGCACCTTCGGGAGGGACTACGAGCAGTACTTC | CASTFGRDYEQYF
TRBD1 | TRBJ1-3 | TRBV7-9 | NA | TGTGCCAGCAGCCCGACAGGGGGAAACACCATATATTTT | CASSPTGGNTIYF
TRBD1 | TRBJ1-6 | TRBV14 | NA | TGTGCCAGCAGCCAAGTGACAGGGTTTTCAGGTTCACCCCTCCACTTT | CASSQVTGFSGSPLHF
NA | TRBJ2-3 | TRBV30 | NA | TGTGCCTGGAGTGGACGGCGGGTCACAGATACGCAGTATTTT | CAWSGRRVTDTQYF
TRBD2 | TRBJ2-3 | TRBV14 | NA | TGTGCCAGCAGCCAAGAGGCTAGCGGACTTAAGAATACGCAGTATTTT | CASSQEASGLKNTQYF
TRBD2 | TRBJ2-2 | TRBV7-9 | NA | TGTGCCAGCAGCTTGCTAGCGGGAGGCGCGATAGGGGAGCTGTTTTTT | CASSLLAGGAIGELFF
NA | TRBJ2-5 | TRBV7-9 | few | TGTGCCAGCAGCTCCGGGGGGCAGCCTGGAAATCAAGAGACCCAGTACTTC | CASSSGGQPGNQETQYF
TRBD2 | TRBJ2-1 | TRBV19 | NA | TGTGCCAGTAGTATTCTCTCTAGCGGGAGAAGCCGCCCTTACGATGAGCAGTTCTTC | CASSILSSGRSRPYDEQFF
NA | TRBJ1-4 | TRBV18 | NA | TGTGCCAGCTCACCCGAAGGAAATGAAAAACTGTTTTTT | CASSPEGNEKLFF
NA | TRBJ2-3 | TRBV27 | NA | TGTGCCAGCAGTCCGATAGGGCGGGACGCAGGCAAGACCCCCCGGTTTAAGGCAGATACGCAGTATTTT | CASSPIGRDAGKTPRFKADTQYF
NA | TRBJ1-3 | TRBV6-5 | NA | TGTGCCACCCGGAAAGCGGCATACTCTGGAAACACCATATATTTT | CATRKAAYSGNTIYF
NA | TRBJ1-3 | TRBV7-2 | NA | TGTGCCAGCAGCTTACTGGGCGTAATTGGGGGAAACACCATATATTTT | CASSLLGVIGGNTIYF
NA | TRBJ2-7 | TRBV14 | NA | TGTGCCAGCAGCCAAGATCAGGGGAGGGAGCAGTACTTC | CASSQDQGREQYF
TRBD1 | TRBJ1-2 | TRBV18 | NA | TGTGCCAGCTCAACCACAGGGGGGGATGGCTACACCTTC | CASSTTGGDGYTF
TRBD2 | TRBJ2-2 | TRBV18 | NA | TGTGCCAGCTCACCGTCTTTAGCGGGAGTTAGGAACACCGGGGAGCTGTTTTTT | CASSPSLAGVRNTGELFF
TRBD2 | TRBJ2-5 | TRBV6-6 | NA | TGTGCCAGCAGTCCGAACGTACTAGCGCAAGAGACCCAGTACTTC | CASSPNVLAQETQYF
TRBD1 | TRBJ2-3 | TRBV13 | NA | TGTGCCAGCAGCGGGACAGGGCTCACAGATACGCAGTATTTT | CASSGTGLTDTQYF
NA | TRBJ1-1 | TRBV9 | few | TGTGCCAGCAGCGTAGAGGGCAGAACTGAAGCTTTCTTT | CASSVEGRTEAFF
NA | TRBJ1-2 | TRBV20-1 | NA | TGCAGTGCTAGAGGTCCCGCGGGCTACACCTTC | CSARGPAGYTF
TRBD1 | TRBJ1-2 | TRBV6-4 | NA | TGTGCCAGCAGTCGACTTGCGGGACAGGGGTATGGCTACACCTTC | CASSRLAGQGYGYTF
TRBD2 | TRBJ2-3 | TRBV7-9 | once | TGTGCCAGCAGGCACCTGCGGGGGTTCGATACGCAGTATTTT | CASRHLRGFDTQYF
TRBD2 | TRBJ2-2 | TRBV4-2 | few | TGTGCCAGCAGCCAAGATGGGGGACTAGCGAACACCGGGGAGCTGTTTTTT | CASSQDGGLANTGELFF
NA | TRBJ1-4 | TRBV6-6 | once | TGTGCCAGCACTTCCCTCGGAAAACTGTTTTTT | CASTSLGKLFF
TRBD1 | TRBJ2-7 | TRBV14 | NA | TGTGCCAGCAGCCGCATTACAGGGGATGAGTACTTC | CASSRITGDEYF
NA | TRBJ2-5 | TRBV5-6 | NA | TGTGCCAGCAGCTTCCAAGAGACCCAGTACTTC | CASSFQETQYF
NA | TRBJ2-2 | TRBV7-2 | NA | TGTGCCAGCAGCTCCAGACAGTCAGGGACCGGGGAGCTGTTTTTT | CASSSRQSGTGELFF
NA | TRBJ1-5 | TRBV19 | NA | TGTGCCAGTAGTATCCAAATCAATCAGCCCCAGCATTTT | CASSIQINQPQHF
TRBD1 | TRBJ2-2 | TRBV7-9 | NA | TGTGCCAGCAGCGTCAGGGGGAGCACCGGGGAGCTGTTTTTT | CASSVRGSTGELFF
NA | TRBJ2-7 | TRBV2 | NA | TGTGCCAGCAGGGCAAGTCCGGGATCAACTTACGAGCAGTACTTC | CASRASPGSTYEQYF
NA | TRBJ2-5 | TRBV2 | NA | TGTGCCAGCAGTGGAAGACTAGGCGAGTACTTC | CASSGRLGEYF
NA | TRBJ1-4 | TRBV10-3 | few | TGTGCCATCAGTGAGTTTTACTCCACAGCGAGTACTTCTCTGGAAAAACTGTTTTTT | CAISEFYSTASTSLEKLFF
NA | TRBJ1-3 | TRBV7-9 | few | TGTGCCAGCAGCTTAGCGGGGGCTGGAAACACCATATATTTT | CASSLAGAGNTIYF
TRBD1 | TRBJ1-4 | TRBV7-8 | NA | TGTGCCAGCAGGGAACAGGGGGCGGGTAATGAAAAACTGTTTTTT | CASREQGAGNEKLFF
NA | TRBJ1-1 | TRBV5-4 | NA | TGTGCCAGCAGCACGGACGGATACACTGAAGCTTTCTTT | CASSTDGYTEAFF
TRBD1 | TRBJ2-6 | TRBV5-4 | NA | TGTGCCAGCAGCCAGGGACAGGGAGGTACCAACGTCCTGACTTTC | CASSQGQGGTNVLTF
NA | TRBJ2-7 | TRBV9 | NA | TGTGCCAGCAGCGCATTACAGGAGTACGAGCAGTACTTC | CASSALQEYEQYF
NA | TRBJ1-1 | TRBV11-3 | NA | TGTGCCAGCAGCTTAGCCGGGAGGGGAGCCACTGAAGCTTTCTTT | CASSLAGRGATEAFF